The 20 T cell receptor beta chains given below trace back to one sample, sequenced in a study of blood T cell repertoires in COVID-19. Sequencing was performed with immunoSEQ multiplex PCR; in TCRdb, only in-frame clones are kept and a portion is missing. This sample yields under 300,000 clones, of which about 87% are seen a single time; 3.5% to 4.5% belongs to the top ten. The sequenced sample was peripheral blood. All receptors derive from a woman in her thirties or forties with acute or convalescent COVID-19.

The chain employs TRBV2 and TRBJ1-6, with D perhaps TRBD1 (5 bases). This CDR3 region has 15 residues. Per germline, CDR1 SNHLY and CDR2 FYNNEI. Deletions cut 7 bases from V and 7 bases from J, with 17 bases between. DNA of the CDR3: TGTGCCAGCACCCCCCAAGGGCGGGGGAATTCACCCCTCCACTTT. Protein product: CASTPQGRGNSPLHF.

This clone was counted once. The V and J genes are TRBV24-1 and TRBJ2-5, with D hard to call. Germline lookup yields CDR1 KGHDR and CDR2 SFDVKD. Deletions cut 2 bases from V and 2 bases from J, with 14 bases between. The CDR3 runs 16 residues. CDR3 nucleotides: TGTGCCACCAGTGATTCCCGCAGGAACCCTCAAGAGACCCAGTACTTC. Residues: CATSDSRRNPQETQYF.

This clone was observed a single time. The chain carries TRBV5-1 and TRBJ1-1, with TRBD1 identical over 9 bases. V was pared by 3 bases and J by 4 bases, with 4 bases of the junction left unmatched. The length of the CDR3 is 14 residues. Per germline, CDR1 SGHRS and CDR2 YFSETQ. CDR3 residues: CASSSTGGGTEAFF. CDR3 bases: TGCGCCAGCAGCTCGACAGGGGGTGGCACTGAAGCTTTCTTT. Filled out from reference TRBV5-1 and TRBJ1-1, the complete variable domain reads KAGVTQTPRYLIKTRGQQVTLSCSPISGHRSVSWYQQTPGQGLQFLFEYFSETQRNKGNFPGRFSGRQFSNSRSEMNVSTLELGDSALYLCASSSTGGGTEAFFGQGTRLTVV.

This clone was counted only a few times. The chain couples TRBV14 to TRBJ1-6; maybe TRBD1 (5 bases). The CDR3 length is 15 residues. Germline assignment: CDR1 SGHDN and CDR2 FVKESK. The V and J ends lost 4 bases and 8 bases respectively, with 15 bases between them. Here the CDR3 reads CASSPRRGWDSPLHF. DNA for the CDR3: TGTGCCAGCAGCCCTCGTCGGGGGTGGGATTCACCCCTCCACTTT.

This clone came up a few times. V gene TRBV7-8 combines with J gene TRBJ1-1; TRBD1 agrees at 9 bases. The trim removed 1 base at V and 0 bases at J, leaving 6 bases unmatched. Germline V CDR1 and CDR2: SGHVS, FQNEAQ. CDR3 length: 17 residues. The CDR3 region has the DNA TGTGCCAGCAGCTTAGGTTTACGGGACAGGGTGAACACTGAAGCTTTCTTT. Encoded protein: CASSLGLRDRVNTEAFF.

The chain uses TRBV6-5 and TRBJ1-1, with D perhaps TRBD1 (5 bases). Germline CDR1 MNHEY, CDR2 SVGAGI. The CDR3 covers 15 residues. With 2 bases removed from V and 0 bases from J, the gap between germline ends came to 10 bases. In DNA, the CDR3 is TGTGCCAGCAGTTACGGGGCAGGGTTGAACACTGAAGCTTTCTTT. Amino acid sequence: CASSYGAGLNTEAFF.

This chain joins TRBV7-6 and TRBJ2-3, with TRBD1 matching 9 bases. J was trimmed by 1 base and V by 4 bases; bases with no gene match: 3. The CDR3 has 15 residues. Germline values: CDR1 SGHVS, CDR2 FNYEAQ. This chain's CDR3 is CASSSNRGRTDTQYF. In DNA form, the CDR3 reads TGTGCCAGCAGCTCGAACAGGGGGCGCACAGATACGCAGTATTTT.

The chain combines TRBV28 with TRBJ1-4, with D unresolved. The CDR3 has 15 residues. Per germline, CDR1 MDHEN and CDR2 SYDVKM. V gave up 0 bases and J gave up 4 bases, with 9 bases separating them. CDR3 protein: CASSLWGEGNEKLFF. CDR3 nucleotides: TGTGCCAGCAGTTTATGGGGAGAGGGTAATGAAAAACTGTTTTTT.

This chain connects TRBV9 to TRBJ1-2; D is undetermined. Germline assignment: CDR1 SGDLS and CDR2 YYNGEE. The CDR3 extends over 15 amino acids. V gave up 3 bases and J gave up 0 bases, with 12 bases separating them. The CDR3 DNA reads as TGTGCCAGCAGCGGTTTGGAGATCTCTAACTATGGCTACACCTTC. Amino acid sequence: CASSGLEISNYGYTF.

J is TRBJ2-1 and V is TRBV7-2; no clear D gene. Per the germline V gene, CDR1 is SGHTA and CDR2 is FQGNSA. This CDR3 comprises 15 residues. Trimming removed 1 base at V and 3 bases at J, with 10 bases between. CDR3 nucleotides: TGTGCCAGCAGCTTAGAGGCCACTAACTACAATGAGCAGTTCTTC. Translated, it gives CASSLEATNYNEQFF. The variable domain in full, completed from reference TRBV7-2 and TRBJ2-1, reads GAGVSQSPSNKVTEKGKDVELRCDPISGHTALYWYRQSLGQGLEFLIYFQGNSAPDKSGLPSDRFSAERTGGSVSTLTIQRTQQEDSAVYLCASSLEATNYNEQFFGPGTRLTVL.

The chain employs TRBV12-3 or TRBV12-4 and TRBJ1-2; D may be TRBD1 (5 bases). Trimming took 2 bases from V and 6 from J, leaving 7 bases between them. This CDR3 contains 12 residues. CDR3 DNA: TGTGCCAGCAGTTTAAAGGGGAATGGCTACACCTTC. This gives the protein CASSLKGNGYTF.

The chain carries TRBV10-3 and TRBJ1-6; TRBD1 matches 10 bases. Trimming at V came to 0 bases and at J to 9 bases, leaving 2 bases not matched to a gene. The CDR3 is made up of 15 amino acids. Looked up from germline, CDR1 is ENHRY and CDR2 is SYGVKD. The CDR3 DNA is TGTGCCATCAGTGAGTCTGGACAGGGGGGTTCACCCCTCCACTTT. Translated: CAISESGQGGSPLHF.

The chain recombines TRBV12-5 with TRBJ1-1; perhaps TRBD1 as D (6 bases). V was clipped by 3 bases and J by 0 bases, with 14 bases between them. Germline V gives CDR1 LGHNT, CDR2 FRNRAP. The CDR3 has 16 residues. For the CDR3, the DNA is TGTGCTAGTGGTTTCCGACTCAGGGGTCTGAACACTGAAGCTTTCTTT. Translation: CASGFRLRGLNTEAFF.

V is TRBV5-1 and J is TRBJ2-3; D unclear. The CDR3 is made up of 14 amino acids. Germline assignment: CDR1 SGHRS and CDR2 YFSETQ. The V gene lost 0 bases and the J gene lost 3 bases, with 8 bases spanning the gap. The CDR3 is CASSLVASTDTQYF. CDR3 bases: TGCGCCAGCAGCTTGGTCGCCAGTACAGATACGCAGTATTTT. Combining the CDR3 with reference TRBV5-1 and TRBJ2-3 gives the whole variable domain KAGVTQTPRYLIKTRGQQVTLSCSPISGHRSVSWYQQTPGQGLQFLFEYFSETQRNKGNFPGRFSGRQFSNSRSEMNVSTLELGDSALYLCASSLVASTDTQYFGPGTRLTVL.

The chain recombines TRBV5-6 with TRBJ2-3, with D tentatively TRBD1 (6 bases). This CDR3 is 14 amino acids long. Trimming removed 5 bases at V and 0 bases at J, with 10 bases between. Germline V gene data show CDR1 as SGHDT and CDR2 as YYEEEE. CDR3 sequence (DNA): TGTGCCAGCAGAGGGACATCTAGCACAGATACGCAGTATTTT. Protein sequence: CASRGTSSTDTQYF.

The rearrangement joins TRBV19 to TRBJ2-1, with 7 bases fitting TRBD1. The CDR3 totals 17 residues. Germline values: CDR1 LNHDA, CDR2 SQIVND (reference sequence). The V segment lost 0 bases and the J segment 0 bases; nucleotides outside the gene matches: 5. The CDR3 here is CASSIELTGRSYNEQFF. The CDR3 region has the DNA TGTGCCAGTAGTATAGAGTTGACAGGGCGCTCCTACAATGAGCAGTTCTTC.

The CDR3 sequence: CASRSWQGADSPLHF. Here the CDR3 DNA reads TGTGCCAGCAGGTCATGGCAGGGGGCAGATTCACCCCTCCACTTT. This chain connects TRBV6-5 to TRBJ1-6, with 8 bases matching TRBD1. This CDR3 contains 15 residues. Germline V CDR1 and CDR2: MNHEY, SVGAGI. V was pared by 6 bases and J by 8 bases, with 9 bases of the junction left unmatched.

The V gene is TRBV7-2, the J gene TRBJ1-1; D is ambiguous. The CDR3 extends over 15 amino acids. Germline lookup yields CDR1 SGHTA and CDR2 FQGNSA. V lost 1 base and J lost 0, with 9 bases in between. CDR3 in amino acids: CASSLDSYLNTEAFF. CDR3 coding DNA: TGTGCCAGCAGCTTAGACAGTTACTTGAACACTGAAGCTTTCTTT.

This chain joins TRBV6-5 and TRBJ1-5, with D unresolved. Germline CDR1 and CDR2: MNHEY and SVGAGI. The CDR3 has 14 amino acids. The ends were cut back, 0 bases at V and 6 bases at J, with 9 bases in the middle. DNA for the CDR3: TGTGCCAGCAGTTACTCCGGGGTTGGTCAGCCCCAGCATTTT. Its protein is CASSYSGVGQPQHF.

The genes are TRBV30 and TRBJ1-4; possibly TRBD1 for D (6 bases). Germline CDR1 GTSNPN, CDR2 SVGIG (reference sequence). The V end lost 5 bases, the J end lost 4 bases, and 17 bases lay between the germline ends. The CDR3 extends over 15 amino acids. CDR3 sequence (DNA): TGTGCCTGGCGCCCTCCGACAGGCCGTAATGAAAAACTGTTTTTT. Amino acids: CAWRPPTGRNEKLFF.